These 14 T cell receptor beta chains came from one sample sequenced in a study of cytomegalovirus exposure and HLA in healthy donors. A multiplex PCR was run with 60 Vbeta primers and 13 Jbeta primers. TCRdb keeps only in-frame clones here, not all; method: immunoSEQ multiplex PCR. The table records fewer than 100,000 clones, under 80% of them present only once. Source material: PBMCs. The receptor source for this set is a man between 35 and 55 years old in good health and CMV-seropositive.

This clone was seen a handful of times. The rearrangement links TRBV7-2 to TRBJ2-3, with TRBD2 as a possible D gene (6 bases). Germline CDR1 reads SGHTA; CDR2 reads FQGNSA. Trimming removed 5 bases from V and 2 bases from J, with 14 bases in between. The CDR3 has 15 residues. CDR3: CASSSLGLFTDTQYF. The CDR3 DNA sequence: TGTGCCAGCAGCAGCCTAGGACTATTCACAGATACGCAGTATTTT.

V gene TRBV4-1 combines with J gene TRBJ1-5; D is ambiguous. Germline CDR1 MGHRA, CDR2 YSYEKL. This CDR3 region has 16 residues. The V end lost 3 bases, the J end lost 2 bases, and 14 bases lay between the germline ends. The CDR3 coding sequence is TGCGCCAGCAGCCAGAGGTCCACCATAGGCAATCAGCCCCAGCATTTT. Translation: CASSQRSTIGNQPQHF.

The chain joins TRBV21-1 to TRBJ2-3; the table assigns TRBD1, which was not confirmed against the DNA. TRBV21-1 is a pseudogene locus. The CDR3 has 16 residues. CDR3 in amino acids: CASSTRQVTSTDTQYF. CDR3 DNA sequence: TGTGCCAGCAGCACTAGACAGGTGACTAGCACAGATACGCAGTATTTT.

This chain joins TRBV6-1 and TRBJ2-7; D is uncertain. The CDR3 spans 13 residues. With 2 bases removed from V and 0 bases from J, the gap between germline ends came to 5 bases. The germline V gene has CDR1 MNHNS and CDR2 SASEGT. The CDR3 sequence is CASSEHSSYEQYF. The CDR3 coding sequence is TGTGCCAGCAGTGAACACAGCTCCTACGAGCAGTACTTC.

CDR3 loop: CASSVGQGTNEKLFF. The CDR3 nucleotides are TGTGCCAGCAGCGTAGGGCAGGGAACTAATGAAAAACTGTTTTTT. The V gene is TRBV9, the J gene TRBJ1-4; tentative D call: TRBD1 (5 bases). CDR3 length equals 15 residues. Per the germline V gene, CDR1 is SGDLS and CDR2 is YYNGEE. Deletions cut 0 bases from V and 1 base from J, with 7 bases between.

The CDR3 coding sequence is TGTGCCAGCAGCTTATATGGGGGGGAAGAGACCCAGTACTTC. Protein: CASSLYGGEETQYF. The genes are TRBV7-2 and TRBJ2-5, with 7 bases fitting TRBD2. The CDR3 totals 14 residues. The germline V gene encodes CDR1 SGHTA and CDR2 FQGNSA. The junction had 3 bases not matched to a gene; V was cut back by 2 bases and J by 3 bases.

Regarding this clone: Because the CDR3's place on the DNA is in doubt, the DNA is left out and the CDR3 is given as listed by TCRdb. This sequence joins TRBV1 and TRBJ2-7; TRBD2, as called in the table, went unchecked against the DNA. TRBV1 is a documented pseudogene. A total of 22 residues make up the CDR3, ends included. The CDR3: CTSSHPSKGSVAAGSSSYEQYF.

CDR3 sequence (DNA): TGTGCCATCAGTGATGGACTAGCGGGCGACGAGCAGTACTTC. Protein product: CAISDGLAGDEQYF. This chain uses TRBV10-3 with TRBJ2-7, with 11 bases identical to TRBD2. V shed 3 bases, J shed 5 bases, and the junction held 3 bases outside the gene matches. There are 14 residues in the CDR3. Per the germline V gene, CDR1 is ENHRY and CDR2 is SYGVKD.

The chain combines TRBV5-1 with TRBJ2-3; TRBD2 aligns across 9 bases. Germline lookup yields CDR1 SGHRS and CDR2 YFSETQ. The CDR3 has 17 residues. With 0 bases clipped from V and 4 bases from J, the junction kept 9 bases outside the gene matches. The CDR3 reads CASSLGVAGAGPDTQYF. CDR3 sequence (DNA): TGCGCCAGCAGCTTGGGTGTAGCGGGGGCTGGCCCAGATACGCAGTATTTT.

The chain has TRBV10-3 and TRBJ2-2, with 12 bases lining up with TRBD1. V trimming: 8 bases; J trimming: 4 bases; junction bases outside the gene matches: 5. Germline CDR1 is ENHRY and CDR2 is SYGVKD. The CDR3 is 15 amino acids. The CDR3 region is CAIAGTGGSTGELFF. CDR3 nucleotide sequence: TGTGCCATCGCCGGGACAGGGGGCAGCACCGGGGAGCTGTTTTTT.

This rearrangement joins TRBV10-3 to TRBJ2-2, with TRBD2 matching 8 bases. Germline lookup yields CDR1 ENHRY and CDR2 SYGVKD. The CDR3 totals 13 residues. J was trimmed by 10 bases and V by 4 bases; bases with no gene match: 5. DNA for the CDR3: TGTGCCATCAGTGGTCGGGGGGGCGAGGAGCTGTTTTTT. As protein: CAISGRGGEELFF.

The chain couples TRBV7-2 to TRBJ1-5; D unclear. The V and J ends lost 3 bases and 5 bases respectively, with 11 bases between them. This CDR3 spans 14 amino acids. Germline V gives CDR1 SGHTA, CDR2 FQGNSA. The CDR3 coding sequence is TGTGCCAGCAGCTTTAGCTCCGGAGATCAGCCCCAGCATTTT. Protein sequence: CASSFSSGDQPQHF.

In this sample, this clone turned up a few times. This rearrangement joins TRBV5-6 to TRBJ1-1, with 7 bases that match TRBD1. CDR1 is SGHDT and CDR2 is YYEEEE in the germline V gene. CDR3 length equals 17 residues. The J segment lost 2 bases and the V segment lost 2 bases, leaving 12 bases of the junction unmatched. CDR3 amino acids: CASSLGGQRGKNTEAFF. As DNA, the CDR3 is TGTGCCAGCAGCTTAGGGGGACAGAGGGGAAAAAACACTGAAGCTTTCTTT.

This chain links TRBV7-6 with TRBJ2-3; D is possibly TRBD1 (7 bases). CDR1 is SGHVS, CDR2 FNYEAQ, per germline. The CDR3 has 17 amino acids. V dropped 2 bases and J dropped 2 bases, with 17 bases sitting between them. Written as DNA, the CDR3 is TGTGCCAGCAGCTTATTGGGTCAGGGGGGAGTCACAGATACGCAGTATTTT. It specifies CASSLLGQGGVTDTQYF.